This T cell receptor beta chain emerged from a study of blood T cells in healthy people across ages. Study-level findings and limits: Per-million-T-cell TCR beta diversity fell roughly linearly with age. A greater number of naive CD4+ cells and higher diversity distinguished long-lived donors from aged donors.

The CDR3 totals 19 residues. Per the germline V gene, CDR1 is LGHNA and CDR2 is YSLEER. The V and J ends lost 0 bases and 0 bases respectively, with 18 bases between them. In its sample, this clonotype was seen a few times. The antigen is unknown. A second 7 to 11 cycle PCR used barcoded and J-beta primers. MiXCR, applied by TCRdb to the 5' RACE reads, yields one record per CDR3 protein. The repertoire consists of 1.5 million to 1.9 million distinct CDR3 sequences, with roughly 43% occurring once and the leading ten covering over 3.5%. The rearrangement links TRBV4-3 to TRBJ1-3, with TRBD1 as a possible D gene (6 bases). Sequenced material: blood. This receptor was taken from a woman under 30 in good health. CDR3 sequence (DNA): TGCGCCAGCAGCCAAGATTTGACAGGACCCATCCTCTCTGGAAACACCATATATTTT. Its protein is CASSQDLTGPILSGNTIYF.